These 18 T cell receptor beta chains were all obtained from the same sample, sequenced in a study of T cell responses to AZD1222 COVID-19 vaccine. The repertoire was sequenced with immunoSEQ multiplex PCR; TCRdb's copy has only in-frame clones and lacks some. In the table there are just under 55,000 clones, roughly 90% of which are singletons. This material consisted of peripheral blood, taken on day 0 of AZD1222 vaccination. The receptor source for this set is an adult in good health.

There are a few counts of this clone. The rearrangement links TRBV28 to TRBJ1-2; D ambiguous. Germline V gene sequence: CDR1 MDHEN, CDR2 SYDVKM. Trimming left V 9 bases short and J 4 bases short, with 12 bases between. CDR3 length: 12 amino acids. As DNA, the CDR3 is TGTGCCAGTCGGCTGGATCCCTATGGCTACACCTTC. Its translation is CASRLDPYGYTF.

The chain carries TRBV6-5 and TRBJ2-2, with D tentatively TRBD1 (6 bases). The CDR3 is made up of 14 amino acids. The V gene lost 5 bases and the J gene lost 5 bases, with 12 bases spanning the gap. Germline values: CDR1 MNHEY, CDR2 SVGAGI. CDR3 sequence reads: CASSTGSGTGELFF. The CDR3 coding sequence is TGTGCCAGCAGTACAGGGTCAGGGACCGGGGAGCTGTTTTTT.

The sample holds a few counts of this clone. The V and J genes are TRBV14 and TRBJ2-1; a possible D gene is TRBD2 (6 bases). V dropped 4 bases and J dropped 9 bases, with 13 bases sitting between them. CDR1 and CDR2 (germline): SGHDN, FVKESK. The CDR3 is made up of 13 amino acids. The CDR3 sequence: CASSPVGGLEQFF. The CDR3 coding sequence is TGTGCCAGCAGCCCTGTGGGGGGACTTGAGCAGTTCTTC.

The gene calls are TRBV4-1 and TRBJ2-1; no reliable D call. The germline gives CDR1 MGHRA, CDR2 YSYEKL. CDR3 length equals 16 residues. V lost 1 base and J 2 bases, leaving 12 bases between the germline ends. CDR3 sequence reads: CASSQVDLVTYNEQFF. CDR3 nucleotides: TGCGCCAGCAGCCAAGTAGACCTGGTTACCTACAATGAGCAGTTCTTC.

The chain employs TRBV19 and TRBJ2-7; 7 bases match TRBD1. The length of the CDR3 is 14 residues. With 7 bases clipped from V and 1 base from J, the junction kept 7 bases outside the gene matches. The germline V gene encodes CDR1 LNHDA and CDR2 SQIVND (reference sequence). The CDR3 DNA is TGTGCCAGTAAAGTAGGGGGCAGTTCCTACGAGCAGTACTTC. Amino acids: CASKVGGSSYEQYF.

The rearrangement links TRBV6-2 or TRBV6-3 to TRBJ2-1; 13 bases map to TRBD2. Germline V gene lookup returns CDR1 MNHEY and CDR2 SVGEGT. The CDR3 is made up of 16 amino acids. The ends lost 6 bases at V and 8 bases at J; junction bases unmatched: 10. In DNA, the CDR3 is TGTGCCAGCAGCCGAAGGACTAGCGGGAGTATGGATGAGCAGTTCTTC. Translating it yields CASSRRTSGSMDEQFF.

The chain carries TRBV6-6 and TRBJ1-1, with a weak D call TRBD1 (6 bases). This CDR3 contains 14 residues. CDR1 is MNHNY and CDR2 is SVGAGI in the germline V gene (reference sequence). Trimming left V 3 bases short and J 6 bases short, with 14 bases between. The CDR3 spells CASSYEQGRSEAFF. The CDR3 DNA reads TGTGCCAGCAGTTATGAGCAGGGGAGGTCTGAAGCTTTCTTT.

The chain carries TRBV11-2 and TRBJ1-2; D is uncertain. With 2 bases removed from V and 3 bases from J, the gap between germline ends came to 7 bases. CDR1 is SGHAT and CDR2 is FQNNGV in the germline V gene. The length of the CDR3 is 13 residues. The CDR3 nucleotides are TGTGCCAGCAGCTTAAGGACTGACTATGGCTACACCTTC. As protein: CASSLRTDYGYTF.

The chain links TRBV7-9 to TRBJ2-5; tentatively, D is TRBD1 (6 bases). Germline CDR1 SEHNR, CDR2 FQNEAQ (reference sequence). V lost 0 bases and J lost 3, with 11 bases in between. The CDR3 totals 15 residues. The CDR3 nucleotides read TGTGCCAGCAGCTTAGCGGGACATCAGAAAGAGACCCAGTACTTC. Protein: CASSLAGHQKETQYF.

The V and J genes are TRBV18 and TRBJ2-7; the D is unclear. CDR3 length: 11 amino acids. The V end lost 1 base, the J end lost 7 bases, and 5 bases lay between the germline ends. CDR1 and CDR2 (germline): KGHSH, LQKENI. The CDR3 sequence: CASSPQDEQYF. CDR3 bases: TGTGCCAGCTCACCACAGGATGAGCAGTACTTC.

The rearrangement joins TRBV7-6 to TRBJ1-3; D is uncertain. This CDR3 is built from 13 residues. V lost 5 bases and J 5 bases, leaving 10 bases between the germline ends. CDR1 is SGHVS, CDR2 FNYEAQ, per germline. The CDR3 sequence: CASSVGGRNTIYF. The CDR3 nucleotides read TGTGCCAGCAGCGTCGGAGGCCGAAACACCATATATTTT.

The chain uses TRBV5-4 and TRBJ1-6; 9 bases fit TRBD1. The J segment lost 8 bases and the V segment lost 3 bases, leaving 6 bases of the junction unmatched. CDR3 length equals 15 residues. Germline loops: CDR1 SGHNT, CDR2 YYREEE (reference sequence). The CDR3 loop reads CASSSPDRGHSPLHF. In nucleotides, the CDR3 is TGTGCCAGCAGCTCCCCGGACAGGGGTCATTCACCCCTCCACTTT.

CDR3 DNA: TGTGCCAGCAGCTTAGGGGGGGTGATGGCTGAAGCTTTCTTT. It codes for CASSLGGVMAEAFF. The chain is built from TRBV7-8 and TRBJ1-1; weak D call: TRBD1 (5 bases). The CDR3 sequence is 14 residues long. Germline V lookup: CDR1 SGHVS, CDR2 FQNEAQ. Trimming removed 1 base at V and 6 bases at J, with 12 bases between.

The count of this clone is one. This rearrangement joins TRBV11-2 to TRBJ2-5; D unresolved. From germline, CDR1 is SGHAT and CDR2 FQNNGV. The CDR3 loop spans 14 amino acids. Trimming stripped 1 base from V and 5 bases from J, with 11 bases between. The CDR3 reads CASSLVADMETQYF. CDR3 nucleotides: TGTGCCAGCAGCTTAGTAGCTGACATGGAGACCCAGTACTTC.

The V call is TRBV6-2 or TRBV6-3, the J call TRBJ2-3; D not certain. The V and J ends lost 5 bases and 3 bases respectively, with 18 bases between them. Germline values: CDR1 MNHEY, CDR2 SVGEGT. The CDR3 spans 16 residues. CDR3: CASSHRVTLLTDTQYF. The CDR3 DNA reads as TGTGCCAGCAGTCATAGGGTTACCTTACTGACAGATACGCAGTATTTT.

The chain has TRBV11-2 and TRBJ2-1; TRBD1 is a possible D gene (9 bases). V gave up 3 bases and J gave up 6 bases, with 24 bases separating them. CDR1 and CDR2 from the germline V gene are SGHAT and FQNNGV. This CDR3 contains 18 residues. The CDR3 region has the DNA TGTGCCAGCAGCTTCGGACAGGGGATATACCGGGAGGGCAATGAGCAGTTCTTC. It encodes CASSFGQGIYREGNEQFF.

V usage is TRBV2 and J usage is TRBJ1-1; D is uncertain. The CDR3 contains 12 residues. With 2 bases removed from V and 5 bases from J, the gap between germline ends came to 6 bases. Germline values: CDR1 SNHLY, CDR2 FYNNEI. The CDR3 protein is CASSEPRTEAFF. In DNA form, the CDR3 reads TGTGCCAGCAGTGAACCGCGGACTGAAGCTTTCTTT.

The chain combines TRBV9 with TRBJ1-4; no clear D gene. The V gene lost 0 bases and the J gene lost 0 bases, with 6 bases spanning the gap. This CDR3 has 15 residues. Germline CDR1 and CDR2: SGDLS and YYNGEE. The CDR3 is CASSVDHTTNEKLFF. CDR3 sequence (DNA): TGTGCCAGCAGCGTAGACCACACAACTAATGAAAAACTGTTTTTT.